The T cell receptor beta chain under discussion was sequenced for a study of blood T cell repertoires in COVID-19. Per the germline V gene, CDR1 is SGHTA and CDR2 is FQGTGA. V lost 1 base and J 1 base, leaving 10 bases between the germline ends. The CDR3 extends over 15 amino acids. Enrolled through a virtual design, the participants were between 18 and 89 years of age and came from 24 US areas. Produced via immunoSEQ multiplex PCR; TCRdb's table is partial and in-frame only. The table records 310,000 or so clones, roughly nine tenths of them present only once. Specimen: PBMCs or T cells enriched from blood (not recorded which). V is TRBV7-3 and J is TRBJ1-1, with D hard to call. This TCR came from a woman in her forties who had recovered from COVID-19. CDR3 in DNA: TGTGCCAGCAGCTTAAGAGGTCCACCGAACACTGAAGCTTTCTTT. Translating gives CASSLRGPPNTEAFF.